This TCR beta chain was documented in a study of cytomegalovirus exposure and HLA in healthy donors. Trimming left V 8 bases short and J 1 base short, with 15 bases between. This CDR3 is built from 15 residues. The germline V gene encodes CDR1 MNHEY and CDR2 SMNVEV (reference sequence). PCR amplification relied on 60 Vbeta primers (plus 13 Jbeta primers). Using immunoSEQ multiplex PCR, the repertoire was profiled, and TCRdb retains in-frame clones only, with some absent. The sample has 100,000 to 120,000 clones, more than 65% seen once. This chain connects TRBV27 to TRBJ2-1, with D possibly matching TRBD1 (6 bases). The TCR was taken from a man under 40 in good health and CMV-seropositive. Source material: PBMCs. CDR3 region: CASGQGPESYNEQFF. CDR3 bases: TGTGCCAGCGGCCAGGGGCCGGAATCCTACAATGAGCAGTTCTTC.